A selection of T cell receptor beta chains follows, all from one sample in a study of radiotherapy plus CTLA-4 blockade in lung cancer. The repertoire was sequenced with immunoSEQ multiplex PCR; TCRdb's copy has only in-frame clones and lacks some. The sample gives more than 95,000 clones, approximately 75% of which show up once; around 2.8% is in the top ten. The input for sequencing was peripheral blood, taken from a patient treated with radiotherapy plus ipilimumab. These receptors were obtained from a human donor with non-small cell lung cancer who had a partial response to radiotherapy plus ipilimumab. Some clones in this sample may be carry-over from other donors' samples. The CDR3 runs from the conserved cysteine through the conserved F or W. The D gene is left open where the match is weak. Size is omitted from some rows. Given values are once, few, many or a class for expanded clones.

v_gene	d_gene	abundance	j_gene	CDR3aa	CDR3nt
TRBV9	TRBD1	.	TRBJ1-4	CASSPTGTAYEKLFF	TGTGCCAGCAGCCCTACCGGGACAGCGTATGAAAAACTGTTTTTT
TRBV28	.	few	TRBJ1-2	CASRRGPGYTF	TGTGCCAGCAGAAGAGGGCCTGGCTACACCTTC
TRBV13	TRBD1	.	TRBJ1-1	CASSLASGRGRSTEAFF	TGTGCCAGCAGCTTAGCTTCGGGCAGGGGGCGTTCCACTGAAGCTTTCTTT
TRBV11-3	.	.	TRBJ1-6	CASSLDTTRSPLHF	TGTGCCAGCAGCTTAGATACGACGCGGTCACCCCTCCACTTT
TRBV9	.	.	TRBJ1-2	CASSVDPLRTSDGYTF	TGTGCCAGCAGCGTAGATCCGCTCCGGACATCTGATGGCTACACCTTC
TRBV19	.	.	TRBJ1-5	CASSIDRERGPQHF	TGTGCCAGTAGTATAGACAGGGAAAGAGGGCCCCAGCATTTT
TRBV9	TRBD1	.	TRBJ2-2	CASSMGTGGTGELFF	TGTGCCAGCAGCATGGGGACAGGGGGCACCGGGGAGCTGTTTTTT
TRBV2	TRBD1	.	TRBJ1-6	CASSPQSTGVSPLHF	TGTGCCAGCAGCCCCCAATCGACAGGGGTTTCACCCCTCCACTTT
TRBV6-5	.	.	TRBJ2-3	CASSGGDRYTDTQYF	TGTGCCAGCAGCGGAGGGGACCGATACACAGATACGCAGTATTTT
TRBV6-5	.	once	TRBJ2-3	CASSSHTDTQYF	TGTGCCAGCAGTTCCCACACAGATACGCAGTATTTT
TRBV5-1	TRBD1	.	TRBJ1-4	CASSLTPGQTNEKLFF	TGCGCCAGCAGCCTCACCCCGGGACAGACTAATGAAAAACTGTTTTTT
TRBV9	TRBD2	few	TRBJ2-1	CASSATDRRLAVYNEQFF	TGTGCCAGCAGCGCCACCGATAGGAGACTAGCGGTATACAATGAGCAGTTCTTC
TRBV29-1	TRBD1	few	TRBJ1-4	CSVAGTGVFGNEKLFF	TGCAGCGTTGCCGGGACAGGGGTTTTCGGTAATGAAAAACTGTTTTTT
TRBV27	.	.	TRBJ2-3	CASRLQGSRDTQYF	TGTGCCAGCAGACTACAGGGTAGTAGAGATACGCAGTATTTT
TRBV5-4	.	.	TRBJ2-7	CASSFIYRVSYEQYF	TGTGCCAGCAGCTTTATATACAGGGTCTCCTACGAGCAGTACTTC
TRBV19	TRBD1	.	TRBJ1-5	CASSIVGTENQPQHF	TGTGCCAGTAGTATAGTCGGGACAGAGAATCAGCCCCAGCATTTT
TRBV18	TRBD2	.	TRBJ2-7	CASSAGLAGALVYEQYF	TGTGCCAGCTCAGCGGGACTAGCGGGAGCATTGGTCTACGAGCAGTACTTC
TRBV7-6	.	.	TRBJ1-2	CASSSSPTGSYGYTF	TGTGCCAGCAGCTCCTCACCCACCGGGAGCTATGGCTACACCTTC
TRBV6-6	TRBD1	.	TRBJ2-5	CASSPDRTSQETQYF	TGTGCCAGCAGCCCGGACAGGACCTCCCAAGAGACCCAGTACTTC
TRBV29-1	.	.	TRBJ2-7	CSVVVSREQYF	TGCAGCGTTGTTGTCTCTAGGGAGCAGTACTTC
TRBV2	.	.	TRBJ2-3	CASNVWRTDTQYF	TGTGCCAGCAATGTCTGGAGGACAGATACGCAGTATTTT
TRBV29-1	TRBD1	.	TRBJ2-2	CSGGQGAGELFF	TGCAGCGGGGGACAGGGGGCCGGGGAGCTGTTTTTT
TRBV5-5	.	.	TRBJ2-4	CASSLTQNIQYF	TGTGCCAGCAGTCTGACACAAAACATTCAGTACTTC
TRBV7-9	.	.	TRBJ1-3	CASSLGSRALGNTIYF	TGTGCCAGCAGCTTAGGGTCCAGGGCGCTGGGGAACACCATATATTTT
TRBV10-3	TRBD1	.	TRBJ1-1	CAISAIGTGGAGTEAFF	TGTGCCATCAGTGCAATCGGGACAGGGGGCGCCGGTACTGAAGCTTTCTTT
TRBV18	TRBD1	.	TRBJ1-2	CASSPVGQGQGSVSYTF	TGTGCCAGCTCACCAGTGGGGCAGGGACAGGGCTCTGTTTCCTACACCTTC
TRBV7-6	.	.	TRBJ2-3	CASSRQYTDTQYF	TGTGCCAGCAGCCGACAGTACACAGATACGCAGTATTTT
TRBV27	TRBD1	.	TRBJ2-1	CASSLSLNRQGASYNEQFF	TGTGCCAGCAGTTTATCGCTAAACCGACAGGGGGCCTCCTACAATGAGCAGTTCTTC
TRBV5-5	TRBD1	.	TRBJ1-5	CASSSNPGQGAQPQHF	TGTGCCAGCAGCTCAAATCCCGGACAGGGTGCGCAGCCCCAGCATTTT
TRBV5-5	.	.	TRBJ1-2	CASRTGQSNYGYTF	TGTGCCAGCAGGACCGGACAGTCGAACTATGGCTACACCTTC
TRBV9	TRBD1	few	TRBJ1-2	CASSARGQGRYGYTF	TGTGCCAGCAGCGCTCGCGGACAGGGCCGTTACGGCTACACCTTC
TRBV19	.	.	TRBJ2-5	CASSPRDTQETQYF	TGTGCCAGTAGTCCCCGGGACACCCAAGAGACCCAGTACTTC
TRBV2	.	.	TRBJ2-1	CASSDGGSSVYNEQFF	TGTGCCAGCAGTGATGGTGGGAGTAGCGTGTACAATGAGCAGTTCTTC
TRBV7-2	TRBD1	few	TRBJ1-6	CASSRDRYNSPLHF	TGTGCCAGCAGCCGGGACAGATATAATTCACCCCTCCACTTT
TRBV30	.	.	TRBJ1-5	CAWSVRGGTKVPQHF	TGTGCCTGGAGTGTACGGGGGGGGACAAAAGTTCCCCAGCATTTT
TRBV5-1	TRBD2	.	TRBJ2-1	CASNRAGAGEQFF	TGCGCCAGCAACCGAGCGGGAGCCGGTGAGCAGTTCTTC
TRBV9	TRBD2	few	TRBJ2-7	CASSVGLIGAGGPYEQYF	TGTGCCAGCAGCGTAGGTCTAATCGGGGCGGGGGGACCCTACGAGCAGTACTTC
TRBV5-8	TRBD2	.	TRBJ2-2	CASSLSGGATGELFF	TGTGCCAGCAGCTTATCGGGGGGAGCCACCGGGGAGCTGTTTTTT
TRBV7-2	.	.	TRBJ2-3	CASSLRVDTQYF	TGTGCCAGCAGCCTCCGAGTCGATACGCAGTATTTT
TRBV7-2	TRBD2	few	TRBJ2-7	CASSLVGGGYEQYF	TGTGCCAGCAGCTTAGTGGGGGGGGGATACGAGCAGTACTTC
TRBV7-2	.	.	TRBJ1-6	CASSKGGFNFLSPLHF	TGTGCCAGCAGTAAGGGGGGGTTTAATTTTCTTTCACCCCTCCACTTT
TRBV19	.	.	TRBJ2-3	CASSSGGTDTQYF	TGTGCCAGTAGTAGCGGGGGCACAGATACGCAGTATTTT
TRBV13	TRBD1	few	TRBJ1-2	CASSHDRGLSDGYTF	TGTGCCAGCAGTCACGACAGGGGGCTGTCTGATGGCTACACCTTC
TRBV4-1	TRBD2	.	TRBJ2-3	CASSHLKAGGPRTNTQYF	TGCGCCAGCAGCCACCTGAAGGCGGGGGGGCCCCGCACGAATACGCAGTATTTT
TRBV28	TRBD1	.	TRBJ1-2	CASRFTGVRGYTF	TGTGCCAGCAGATTTACAGGGGTTCGTGGCTACACCTTC
TRBV18	TRBD2	once	TRBJ2-5	CASSLAGPKETQYF	TGTGCCAGCTCACTAGCGGGGCCCAAAGAGACCCAGTACTTC
TRBV28	TRBD1	.	TRBJ1-2	CASSRDRGVNYGYTF	TGTGCCAGCAGTAGAGACAGGGGAGTTAACTATGGCTACACCTTC
TRBV19	TRBD1	.	TRBJ2-5	CASSTHSAGGRETQYF	TGTGCCAGTAGTACCCATTCTGCAGGGGGCAGAGAGACCCAGTACTTC
TRBV19	TRBD2	once	TRBJ2-1	CASGPLGAGGHNEQFF	TGTGCCAGTGGTCCGTTGGGGGCGGGGGGCCACAATGAGCAGTTCTTC
TRBV6-5	.	.	TRBJ1-5	CASRGGGNQPQHF	TGTGCCTCCCGAGGGGGAGGCAATCAGCCCCAGCATTTT
TRBV6-1	.	few	TRBJ2-7	CASSDRQKPYEQYF	TGTGCCAGCAGTGACCGACAGAAACCCTACGAGCAGTACTTC
TRBV7-2	TRBD1	.	TRBJ2-6	CASSEPNRGGANVLTF	TGTGCCAGCAGCGAACCGAACAGGGGTGGGGCCAACGTCCTGACTTTC
TRBV19	.	.	TRBJ1-2	CASSIARGNYGYTF	TGTGCCAGTAGTATTGCCAGGGGTAACTATGGCTACACCTTC
TRBV5-4	TRBD1	.	TRBJ1-4	CASSLGSLTGGEKLFF	TGTGCCAGCAGCTTGGGGTCTCTAACAGGGGGGGAAAAACTGTTTTTT
TRBV29-1	.	few	TRBJ1-4	CSAAVGGIDEKLFF	TGCAGCGCTGCCGTGGGGGGGATAGATGAAAAACTGTTTTTT
TRBV9	.	.	TRBJ2-2	CASSGSGNTGELFF	TGTGCCAGCAGCGGTAGCGGGAACACCGGGGAGCTGTTTTTT
TRBV28	TRBD2	few	TRBJ2-1	CASSPIAGSSYNEQFF	TGTGCCAGCAGTCCAATAGCGGGGAGCTCCTACAATGAGCAGTTCTTC
TRBV7-3	TRBD2	once	TRBJ2-1	CASSFGPGGPSGEQFF	TGTGCCAGCAGCTTCGGCCCGGGGGGGCCATCGGGTGAGCAGTTCTTC
TRBV9	TRBD2	.	TRBJ2-1	CASSRASGGMGEQFF	TGTGCCAGCAGCAGGGCTAGCGGGGGGATGGGCGAGCAGTTCTTC
TRBV19	TRBD1	few	TRBJ1-5	CASSTGQGNQPQHF	TGTGCCAGTAGTACGGGACAGGGGAATCAGCCCCAGCATTTT